The present T cell receptor (beta chain) was sequenced within a study of cytomegalovirus exposure and HLA in healthy donors. The CDR3 loop spans 14 amino acids. Germline V gene lookup returns CDR1 SGHTA and CDR2 FQGNSA. The V gene end was trimmed by 4 bases and the J gene end by 6 bases; junction bases not matched to a gene: 4. 13 Jbeta primers and 60 Vbeta primers were used for the PCR. Sequencing was performed with immunoSEQ multiplex PCR; in TCRdb, only in-frame clones are kept and a portion is missing. The sample has some 50,000 clones, around 67% seen once; the top ten hold about 22%. The gene calls are TRBV7-2 and TRBJ2-7, with 12 positions matching TRBD2. This receptor was taken from a woman aged 45 to 65 in good health and CMV-seropositive. Sample: PBMCs. The CDR3, as DNA: TGTGCCAGCAGCTCTCGACTAGCGGGAGCCGAGCAGTACTTC. Translation: CASSSRLAGAEQYF.